Following are 6 T cell receptor beta chains from one sample sequenced in a study of Graves' ophthalmopathy and Graves' hyperthyroidism. Transcripts of RNA were the source for amplifying TCR beta CDR3 regions. Scientists carried out first-round RT-PCR using HTBI primers and then a second-round multiplex PCR. TCRdb reanalysed the multiplex PCR reads using MiXCR and keeps one entry per CDR3 protein. The sample contains approximately 160,000 distinct CDR3 sequences, less than 45% of which appear only once. Input material: peripheral blood. The receptor set was obtained from a woman aged 40-49 years with Graves' ophthalmopathy.

The sample holds many counts of this clonotype. The rearrangement links TRBV29-1 to TRBJ1-1, with 7 nucleotides matching TRBD1. The CDR3 contains 13 residues. Trimming removed 2 bases from V and 4 bases from J; junction bases left unmatched: 4. The germline V gene encodes CDR1 SQVTM and CDR2 ANQGSEA. CDR3 loop: CSVESGGSTEAFF. The CDR3, as DNA: TGCAGCGTTGAATCAGGGGGGAGCACTGAAGCTTTCTTT.

The table lists this clonotype with many counts. Here the CDR3 DNA reads TGTGCCAGCAGCCTAGGCCCGGGGGTCTCCTACGAGCAGTACTTC. Protein: CASSLGPGVSYEQYF. The chain has TRBV7-2 and TRBJ2-7; D might be TRBD2 (6 bases). CDR1 is SGHTA, CDR2 FQGNSA, per germline. V was clipped by 5 bases and J by 0 bases, with 14 bases between them. CDR3 size: 15 residues. Together with reference TRBV7-2 and TRBJ2-7, the CDR3 gives the full variable domain: GAGVSQSPSNKVTEKGKDVELRCDPISGHTALYWYRQSLGQGLEFLIYFQGNSAPDKSGLPSDRFSAERTGGSVSTLTIQRTQQEDSAVYLCASSLGPGVSYEQYFGPGTRLTVT.

Ten or more counts support this clonotype. The gene calls are TRBV18 and TRBJ1-1, with TRBD1 identical over 7 bases. The CDR3 runs to 13 residues. Germline CDR1 is KGHSH and CDR2 is LQKENI. Trimming cost V 3 bases and J 5 bases; bases outside gene matches: 3. Here the CDR3 DNA reads TGTGCCAGCTCACCCATGGACAGGACTGAAGCTTTCTTT. This encodes CASSPMDRTEAFF.

The V call is TRBV6-5, the J call TRBJ1-2, with TRBD1 as a possible D gene (5 bases). The germline gives CDR1 MNHEY, CDR2 SVGAGI. The CDR3 runs 14 residues. Trimming shortened V by 4 bases and J by 7 bases, and 16 bases separated the two germline ends. The CDR3 bases are TGTGCCAGCAGTTCCGACGGGGGGTCTGGTGGCTACACCTTC. This codes for CASSSDGGSGGYTF.

V gene TRBV29-1 combines with J gene TRBJ2-7, with 9 bases lining up with TRBD1. Looked up from germline, CDR1 is SQVTM and CDR2 is ANQGSEA. Trimming at V came to 4 bases and at J to 5 bases, leaving 6 bases not matched to a gene. The CDR3 loop spans 13 amino acids. In nucleotides, the CDR3 is TGCAGCGTTGTGGGACAGGGACTGGACGAGCAGTACTTC. Protein product: CSVVGQGLDEQYF.

This clonotype was seen a few times. The V and J genes are TRBV6-2 or TRBV6-3 and TRBJ2-5; TRBD1 agrees at 7 bases. The junction had 4 bases not matched to a gene; V was cut back by 8 bases and J by 4 bases. The germline gives CDR1 MNHEY, CDR2 SVGEGT. This CDR3 is built from 12 residues. CDR3 in DNA: TGTGCCAGCTTCCGACAGGGAGAGACCCAGTACTTC. It translates to CASFRQGETQYF.